Following are 31 T cell receptor beta chains from one sample sequenced in a study of blood T cell repertoires in COVID-19. Profiled with immunoSEQ multiplex PCR; TCRdb holds only in-frame clones, not every one. The sample lists fewer than 60,000 clones, roughly 87% occurring once. Specimen: peripheral blood. The receptor set was obtained from a human donor with acute or convalescent COVID-19. The donor label of this sample is uncertain.

V gene TRBV7-2 combines with J gene TRBJ2-7; 8 bases map to TRBD2. This CDR3 is 15 amino acids long. Germline CDR1 is SGHTA and CDR2 is FQGNSA. V was clipped by 1 base and J by 1 base; unmatched bases: 3. The CDR3 DNA sequence: TGTGCCAGCAGCTTAGGAGCTAGCGGGTCCTACGAGCAGTACTTC. Encoded protein: CASSLGASGSYEQYF.

Concerning this clone: The same CDR3 also results from other DNA sequences found in this sample. The gene calls are TRBV18 and TRBJ2-7, with 7 bases fitting TRBD1. CDR1 is KGHSH and CDR2 is LQKENI in the germline V gene. The trim removed 6 bases at V and 1 base at J, leaving 3 bases unmatched. The CDR3 loop spans 13 amino acids. The chain's CDR3 is CASSPGQSYEQYF. The CDR3 coding sequence is TGTGCCAGCTCCCCGGGACAGTCCTACGAGCAGTACTTC.

The chain is built from TRBV18 and TRBJ1-2; 7 bases agree with TRBD1. This CDR3 contains 15 residues. The germline V gene encodes CDR1 KGHSH and CDR2 LQKENI. J was trimmed by 3 bases and V by 3 bases; bases with no gene match: 7. CDR3 residues: CASSPANRGDYGYTF. DNA of the CDR3: TGTGCCAGCTCACCGGCCAACAGGGGTGACTATGGCTACACCTTC.

V usage is TRBV12-3 or TRBV12-4 and J usage is TRBJ2-2, with D unresolved. The CDR3 contains 13 residues. The V end was cut by 4 bases, the J end by 6 bases, with 9 bases between. The CDR3, as DNA: TGTGCCAGCAGTTCGCTCACAGCCGGGGAGCTGTTTTTT. Its translation: CASSSLTAGELFF.

The chain joins TRBV7-6 to TRBJ2-2; 8 bases map to TRBD2. V was pared by 5 bases and J by 4 bases, with 6 bases of the junction left unmatched. CDR1 SGHVS and CDR2 FNYEAQ come from the germline V gene. The CDR3 loop spans 15 amino acids. The CDR3 sequence is CASSPGGASTGELFF. CDR3 coding DNA: TGTGCCAGCAGCCCGGGGGGGGCTAGCACCGGGGAGCTGTTTTTT.

The V gene is TRBV19, the J gene TRBJ1-5, with 7 bases that match TRBD1. Germline loops: CDR1 LNHDA, CDR2 SQIVND (reference sequence). CDR3 length: 15 amino acids. V lost 1 base and J lost 0; bases outside the gene matches: 0. CDR3 in DNA: TGTGCCAGTAGTATAGGACAGGGTAGCAATCAGCCCCAGCATTTT. This sequence encodes CASSIGQGSNQPQHF. The full variable domain, with the rest looked up from reference TRBV19 and TRBJ1-5, is DGGITQSPKYLFRKEGQNVTLSCEQNLNHDAMYWYRQDPGQGLRLIYYSQIVNDFQKGDIAEGYSVSREKKESFPLTVTSAQKNPTAFYLCASSIGQGSNQPQHFGDGTRLSIL.

This clone was seen a handful of times. Other DNA sequences from this sample encode an identical CDR3 as well. V is TRBV11-2 and J is TRBJ1-3; D not resolved. Germline assignment: CDR1 SGHAT and CDR2 FQNNGV. The V gene lost 1 base and the J gene lost 1 base, with 8 bases spanning the gap. The CDR3 loop spans 15 amino acids. The CDR3 DNA sequence: TGTGCCAGCAGCTTAGTGGGCGGGTCTGGAAACACCATATATTTT. Protein product: CASSLVGGSGNTIYF.

V and J are TRBV5-1 and TRBJ2-7; the match to TRBD2 covers 11 bases. CDR3 length equals 15 residues. In germline, CDR1 is SGHRS, CDR2 YFSETQ. V trimming: 4 bases; J trimming: 3 bases; junction bases outside the gene matches: 6. CDR3 in DNA: TGCGCCAGCAGCAAGACTAGCGGGACTCTCTACGAGCAGTACTTC. Protein: CASSKTSGTLYEQYF.

The chain recombines TRBV6-2 or TRBV6-3 with TRBJ2-7; the match to TRBD2 covers 9 bases. Germline loops: CDR1 MNHEY, CDR2 SVGEGT. The V segment lost 5 bases and the J segment 3 bases; nucleotides outside the gene matches: 2. This CDR3 comprises 13 residues. CDR3 sequence (DNA): TGTGCCAGCAGTCGTAGCGGGGGCTACGAGCAGTACTTC. Its translation: CASSRSGGYEQYF.

J is TRBJ1-6 and V is TRBV27, with 8 bases that match TRBD1. The germline V gene has CDR1 MNHEY and CDR2 SMNVEV (reference sequence). The CDR3 covers 17 residues. Trimming removed 7 bases from V and 4 bases from J; junction bases left unmatched: 12. CDR3 coding DNA: TGTGCCAGCACGGACAGGGCGAGGGACCCTTATAATTCACCCCTCCACTTT. It yields the protein CASTDRARDPYNSPLHF.

V usage is TRBV19 and J usage is TRBJ2-2; D may be TRBD1 (5 bases). The V gene lost 6 bases and the J gene lost 4 bases, with 9 bases spanning the gap. The germline gives CDR1 LNHDA, CDR2 SQIVND (reference sequence). This CDR3 has 13 amino acids. CDR3 residues: CASRQVATGELFF. CDR3 in DNA: TGTGCCAGTAGACAGGTAGCCACCGGGGAGCTGTTTTTT.

The chain employs TRBV6-5 and TRBJ1-2; 9 positions agree with TRBD1. Germline assignment: CDR1 MNHEY and CDR2 SVGAGI. Germline trimming cut 4 bases from V and 6 bases from J; bases unmatched to any gene: 12. The length of the CDR3 is 16 residues. The DNA for the CDR3 is TGTGCCAGCAGTTTTTCGGGACAGGGAATTGTGGATGGCTACACCTTC. Translating it yields CASSFSGQGIVDGYTF.

This clone was recorded once. This chain joins TRBV3-1 (or the pseudogene TRBV3-2) and TRBJ2-5; TRBD2 matches at 13 bases. Trimming removed 8 bases from V and 1 base from J; junction bases left unmatched: 1. The CDR3 totals 14 residues. Germline loops: CDR1 LGHDT, CDR2 YNNKEL (reference sequence). The CDR3 is CASRLAGGQETQYF. Here the CDR3 DNA reads TGTGCCAGCCGACTAGCGGGGGGCCAAGAGACCCAGTACTTC.

The J gene is TRBJ1-6, the V gene TRBV7-2, with unresolved D. Trimming cost V 3 bases and J 7 bases, with 13 bases left between them. From germline, CDR1 is SGHTA and CDR2 FQGNSA. This CDR3 region has 15 residues. CDR3 residues: CASSFSGGLNSPLHF. The CDR3 DNA reads as TGTGCCAGCAGCTTCAGTGGAGGGTTGAATTCACCCCTCCACTTT.

The chain uses TRBV5-1 and TRBJ2-1; 8 nucleotides agree with TRBD2. Looked up from germline, CDR1 is SGHRS and CDR2 is YFSETQ. V lost 0 bases to trimming and J lost 5 bases; unmatched junction nucleotides: 1. CDR3 length equals 14 residues. CDR3 DNA: TGCGCCAGCAGCTTGGCGGGGGGGGACAATGAGCAGTTCTTC. It encodes CASSLAGGDNEQFF.

V usage is TRBV4-1 and J usage is TRBJ2-2; TRBD2 aligns across 7 bases. The V gene's germline CDR1 is MGHRA and CDR2 YSYEKL. The CDR3 length is 16 residues. V shed 1 base and J 7 bases; nucleotides not matched to a gene: 9. The CDR3 DNA reads as TGCGCCAGCAGCCAAGGGGAGGGGTGGCTGGGCGGGGAGCTGTTTTTT. This encodes CASSQGEGWLGGELFF.

The CDR3 DNA is TGTGCCAGCAGCGTATTATCGAACACCGGGGAGCTGTTTTTT. Translating it yields CASSVLSNTGELFF. This chain links TRBV9 with TRBJ2-2; D is uncertain. V lost 1 base and J 0 bases, leaving 4 bases between the germline ends. Germline assignment: CDR1 SGDLS and CDR2 YYNGEE. The CDR3 sequence is 14 residues long.

This chain connects TRBV30 to TRBJ1-1, with 7 bases aligning to TRBD1. V shed 4 bases and J 5 bases; nucleotides not matched to a gene: 13. The CDR3 is 15 residues long. Germline V gene lookup returns CDR1 GTSNPN and CDR2 SVGIG (reference sequence). The CDR3 loop reads CAWNRQGIGSTEAFF. CDR3 coding DNA: TGTGCCTGGAACAGACAGGGTATTGGGTCGACTGAAGCTTTCTTT.

The CDR3 region is CASSQVFGSSYNEQFF. The CDR3 region has the DNA TGTGCCAGCAGCCAAGTCTTCGGGAGCTCCTACAATGAGCAGTTCTTC. The V gene is TRBV3-1 (or the pseudogene TRBV3-2), the J gene TRBJ2-1; D is possibly TRBD2 (6 bases). The V and J ends lost 1 base and 0 bases respectively, with 10 bases between them. Per germline, CDR1 LGHDT and CDR2 YNNKEL (reference sequence). The CDR3 consists of 16 residues.

This chain uses TRBV5-4 with TRBJ2-1; 9 bases match TRBD2. V lost 4 bases, J lost 7 bases, and 9 bases stayed unmatched. The germline CDR1 and CDR2 sequences are SGHNT and YYREEE (reference sequence). This CDR3 region has 15 residues. CDR3 DNA sequence: TGTGCCAGCAGCCCCGGGACTAGCCGGGGGAATGAGCAGTTCTTC. Its translation is CASSPGTSRGNEQFF.

CDR3 in DNA: TGTGCCAGCAGTTTATCGGGGGATAGCGAGCAGTACGTC. Amino acids: CASSLSGDSEQYV. The chain employs TRBV12-3 or TRBV12-4 and TRBJ2-7; D is possibly TRBD2 (6 bases). The CDR3 loop spans 13 amino acids. Trimming left V 2 bases short and J 6 bases short, with 11 bases between.

This CDR3 reads CASSESSGGRIYNEQFF. As DNA, the CDR3 is TGTGCCAGCAGTGAGTCTAGCGGGGGCCGGATCTACAATGAGCAGTTCTTC. V usage is TRBV25-1 and J usage is TRBJ2-1, with 10 bases matching TRBD2. This CDR3 is 17 amino acids long. V lost 3 bases and J lost 3; bases outside the gene matches: 8. CDR1 MGHDK and CDR2 SYGVNS come from the germline V gene.

V usage is TRBV29-1 and J usage is TRBJ1-5; 12 nucleotides align to TRBD1. Germline assignment: CDR1 SQVTM and CDR2 ANQGSEA. There are 13 residues in the CDR3. J was trimmed by 6 bases and V by 6 bases; bases with no gene match: 3. CDR3 nucleotide sequence: TGCAGCGTGGGGACAGGGGGCGGTCAGCCCCAGCATTTT. It codes for CSVGTGGGQPQHF. Supplemented by reference TRBV29-1 and TRBJ1-5, the full variable domain reads SAVISQKPSRDICQRGTSLTIQCQVDSQVTMMFWYRQQPGQSLTLIATANQGSEATYESGFVIDKFPISRPNLTFSTLTVSNMSPEDSSIYLCSVGTGGGQPQHFGDGTRLSIL.

This clone was recorded only once. V and J are TRBV4-2 and TRBJ1-6; 8 bases agree with TRBD1. The V segment lost 1 base and the J segment 10 bases; nucleotides outside the gene matches: 9. CDR1 LGHNA and CDR2 YNFKEQ come from the germline V gene. This CDR3 comprises 16 residues. This CDR3 is CASSQVNQGARSPLHF. The CDR3 nucleotides read TGTGCCAGCAGCCAAGTAAATCAGGGGGCAAGGTCACCCCTCCACTTT.

The V call is TRBV23-1, the J call TRBJ1-2; D gene uncertain. TRBV23-1 is designated an ORF whose function remains uncertain. V shed 0 bases and J shed 7 bases, with 18 bases lying between them. The CDR3 runs to 16 residues. In DNA, the CDR3 is TGCGCCAGCAGTCAATCTAGCGGGTCGTGGGGAGGTGGCTACACCTTC. This translates into CASSQSSGSWGGGYTF.

The chain combines TRBV5-6 with TRBJ1-6; D uncertain. This CDR3 comprises 13 residues. Trimming took off 1 base at V and 9 bases at J, with 8 bases between the two ends. Per the germline V gene, CDR1 is SGHDT and CDR2 is YYEEEE. CDR3 sequence: CASSLLRVSPLHF. CDR3 DNA: TGTGCCAGCAGCTTGTTAAGAGTTTCACCCCTCCACTTT. The full variable domain, with the rest looked up from reference TRBV5-6 and TRBJ1-6, is DAGVTQSPTHLIKTRGQQVTLRCSPKSGHDTVSWYQQALGQGPQFIFQYYEEEERQRGNFPDRFSGHQFPNYSSELNVNALLLGDSALYLCASSLLRVSPLHFGNGTRLTVT.

This chain uses TRBV3-1 (or the pseudogene TRBV3-2) with TRBJ2-1; possible D gene TRBD2, 5 bases. The CDR3 runs to 14 residues. CDR1 and CDR2 from the germline V gene are LGHDT and YNNKEL (reference sequence). Trimming stripped 2 bases from V and 6 bases from J, with 11 bases between. The CDR3 bases are TGTGCCAGCAGCCAAAGCTGGGCGGGCAATGAGCAGTTCTTC. This sequence encodes CASSQSWAGNEQFF.

The chain joins TRBV5-4 to TRBJ1-2; D is unresolved. The CDR3 has 12 residues. V lost 0 bases and J 4 bases, leaving 4 bases between the germline ends. CDR1 is SGHNT and CDR2 is YYREEE in the germline V gene (reference sequence). The CDR3 region has the DNA TGTGCCAGCAGCTTGGACGGCTATGGCTACACCTTC. Its translation is CASSLDGYGYTF.

The rearrangement links TRBV6-6 to TRBJ2-3; 13 nucleotides match TRBD2. CDR1 and CDR2 (germline): MNHNY, SVGAGI (reference sequence). The V segment lost 7 bases and the J segment 7 bases; nucleotides outside the gene matches: 8. CDR3 length: 15 amino acids. CDR3 sequence: CASKPTSGGIHTQYF. The DNA of the CDR3 is TGTGCCAGCAAACCGACTAGCGGGGGGATACATACGCAGTATTTT.

This clone came up once. The V gene is TRBV9, the J gene TRBJ2-3, with 7 bases aligning to TRBD1. This CDR3 contains 16 residues. V trimming: 3 bases; J trimming: 4 bases; junction bases outside the gene matches: 11. From germline, CDR1 is SGDLS and CDR2 YYNGEE. CDR3 nucleotide sequence: TGTGCCAGCAGCGCCGACAGGGCCGCAGTTGCAGATACGCAGTATTTT. The encoded protein is CASSADRAAVADTQYF.

This chain connects TRBV19 to TRBJ2-5; TRBD2 matches at 7 bases. The CDR3 has 15 residues. Germline lookup yields CDR1 LNHDA and CDR2 SQIVND (reference sequence). V lost 5 bases to trimming and J lost 2 bases; unmatched junction nucleotides: 8. CDR3: CASSWVGAGQETQYF. In DNA form, the CDR3 reads TGTGCCAGTAGTTGGGTAGGAGCGGGACAAGAGACCCAGTACTTC.